This T cell receptor (beta chain) is drawn from a study of CD8 T cells in ankylosing spondylitis. Overall study findings and caveats: Disease-linked clones proved CD8+ and comparatively uncommon in peripheral blood. One TCR beta motif, made up of 7 or 8 highly homologous variants, appeared characteristic of ankylosing spondylitis blood. There were earlier reports of some motif variants in reactive arthritis synovial fluid and blood.

This CDR3 is built from 15 residues. From germline, CDR1 is SGHRS and CDR2 YFSETQ. After removal of 0 bases from V and 8 bases from J, the junction contained 8 bases not matched to a gene. This clonotype was counted many times. Its antigen is still unknown. Libraries for TCR beta were made by quantitative 5'-RACE with molecular barcodes. TCRdb reanalysed the 5' RACE reads using MiXCR and keeps one entry per CDR3 protein. This sample has 190,000 or so distinct CDR3 sequences, with 9.5% to 15% found just once. The rearrangement joins TRBV5-1 to TRBJ2-1; 7 nucleotides agree with TRBD1. This clonotype originated in a male donor with ankylosing spondylitis or in good health (not recorded which). The sample comprised blood, either unsorted or a sorted T cell fraction (not recorded which). In DNA form, the CDR3 reads TGCGCCAGCAGCTTGGGACAGGGAAGGGGCGATGAGCAGTTCTTC. Encoded protein: CASSLGQGRGDEQFF.